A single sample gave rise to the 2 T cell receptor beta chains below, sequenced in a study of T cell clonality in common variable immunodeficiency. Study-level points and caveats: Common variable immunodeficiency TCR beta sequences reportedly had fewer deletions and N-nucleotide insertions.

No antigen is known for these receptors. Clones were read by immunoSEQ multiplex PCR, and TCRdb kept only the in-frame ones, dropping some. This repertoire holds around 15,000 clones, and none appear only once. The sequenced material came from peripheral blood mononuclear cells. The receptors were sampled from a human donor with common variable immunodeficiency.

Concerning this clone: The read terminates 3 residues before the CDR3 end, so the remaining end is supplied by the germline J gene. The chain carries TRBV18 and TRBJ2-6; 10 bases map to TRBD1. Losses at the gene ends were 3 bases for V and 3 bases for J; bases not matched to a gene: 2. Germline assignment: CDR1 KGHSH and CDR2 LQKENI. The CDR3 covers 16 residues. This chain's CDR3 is CASSPTGGGGANVLTF. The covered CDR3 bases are TGTGCCAGCTCACCGACAGGGGGCGGTGGGGCCAACGTC. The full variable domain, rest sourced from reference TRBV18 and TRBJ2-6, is NAGVMQNPRHLVRRRGQEARLRCSPMKGHSHVYWYRQLPEEGLKFMVYLQKENIIDESGMPKERFSAEFPKEGPSILRIQQVVRGDSAAYFCASSPTGGGGANVLTFGAGSRLTVL.

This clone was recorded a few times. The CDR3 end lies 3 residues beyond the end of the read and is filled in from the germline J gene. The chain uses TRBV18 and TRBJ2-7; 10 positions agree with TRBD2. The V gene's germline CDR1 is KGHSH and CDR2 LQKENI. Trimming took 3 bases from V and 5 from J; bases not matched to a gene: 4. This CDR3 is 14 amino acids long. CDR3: CASSPLAGANEQYF. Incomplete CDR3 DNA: TGTGCCAGCTCACCCCTAGCGGGGGCAAACGAG. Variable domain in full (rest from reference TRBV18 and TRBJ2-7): NAGVMQNPRHLVRRRGQEARLRCSPMKGHSHVYWYRQLPEEGLKFMVYLQKENIIDESGMPKERFSAEFPKEGPSILRIQQVVRGDSAAYFCASSPLAGANEQYFGPGTRLTVT.